Shown below are 22 T cell receptor beta chains from a single sample sequenced in a study of T-cell memory formation after mild COVID-19. One entry per CDR3 protein results from TCRdb running MiXCR on the 5' RACE reads. The data hold 300,000 to 350,000 distinct CDR3 sequences, with around an eighth observed a single time. Source material: PBMCs or a T cell subset sorted from them (not recorded which). These receptors originate from a man younger than 30 who had mild COVID-19 (a few samples of this study predate the infection). Cell type and time point are not known.

This clonotype was counted only a few times. The chain combines TRBV3-1 with TRBJ1-2; D uncertain. Germline values: CDR1 LGHDT, CDR2 YNNKEL (reference sequence). This CDR3 spans 14 amino acids. V lost 0 bases to trimming and J lost 8 bases, with 13 bases between them. DNA for the CDR3: TGTGCCAGCAGCCAAGATGGAACGAACGGCGGCTACACCTTC. Protein sequence: CASSQDGTNGGYTF.

This clonotype showed up just a few times. This sequence joins TRBV19 and TRBJ2-1; 8 positions agree with TRBD1. The V gene end was trimmed by 10 bases and the J gene end by 9 bases; junction bases not matched to a gene: 8. Germline CDR1 LNHDA, CDR2 SQIVND (reference sequence). The CDR3 runs 12 residues. CDR3: CATTQGAGEQFF. Here the CDR3 DNA reads TGTGCCACTACCCAGGGGGCGGGTGAGCAGTTCTTC.

This clonotype came up many times. The rearrangement uses TRBV4-3 and TRBJ2-3; D possibly corresponds to TRBD2 (6 bases). Trimming took 5 bases from V and 4 from J, leaving 13 bases between them. Germline lookup yields CDR1 LGHNA and CDR2 YSLEER. This CDR3 is built from 14 residues. The CDR3 nucleotides read TGCGCCAGCAGCTCGGGACGGGAGCCAGATACGCAGTATTTT. It translates to CASSSGREPDTQYF.

The DNA for the CDR3 is TGTGCCAGCAGCCGGGGCCTCAATCAGCCCCAGCATTTT. Translating gives CASSRGLNQPQHF. The gene calls are TRBV7-3 and TRBJ1-5; the D gene is possibly TRBD1 (5 bases). Trimming shortened V by 5 bases and J by 3 bases, and 8 bases separated the two germline ends. This CDR3 is 13 amino acids long. Germline assignment: CDR1 SGHTA and CDR2 FQGTGA.

This clonotype was detected only a few times. This likely comes from a read error, as the CDR3 has no conserved phenylalanine or tryptophan at its end. The limits of the CDR3 on the DNA are not certain, so only TCRdb's listed CDR3 is given. The J gene is TRBJ1-1, the V gene TRBV7-9; TRBD1, the table's D call, was not compared with the DNA. The CDR3 has 12 residues if both end residues are counted. The V gene's germline CDR1 is SEHNR and CDR2 FQNEAQ (reference sequence). This chain's CDR3 is CASSHPGGAEVL.

This clonotype occurred a few times. V gene TRBV7-2 combines with J gene TRBJ2-7; 7 bases align to TRBD2. The CDR3 covers 15 residues. The trim removed 1 base at V and 0 bases at J, leaving 3 bases unmatched. CDR1 SGHTA and CDR2 FQGNSA come from the germline V gene. CDR3 sequence reads: CASSLVAGRSYEQYF. As DNA, the CDR3 is TGTGCCAGCAGCTTAGTAGCGGGCCGCTCCTACGAGCAGTACTTC.

The chain carries TRBV7-2 and TRBJ1-4; tentative D call: TRBD1 (5 bases). CDR3 length: 18 residues. Trimming left V 4 bases short and J 8 bases short, with 26 bases between. Germline-derived CDR1 and CDR2 are SGHTA and FQGNSA. In DNA, the CDR3 is TGTGCCAGCAGCTGGAGGTCCCCTGACAGTTCGATAGGAGAAAAACTGTTTTTT. Translation gives CASSWRSPDSSIGEKLFF.

The V and J genes are TRBV29-1 and TRBJ2-3; TRBD2 aligns across 7 bases. The CDR3 totals 11 residues. Germline V lookup: CDR1 SQVTM, CDR2 ANQGSEA. The J segment lost 3 bases and the V segment lost 7 bases, leaving 1 base of the junction unmatched. The DNA of the CDR3 is TGCAGCGGGGGGGGAACAGATACGCAGTATTTT. It specifies CSGGGTDTQYF.

V gene TRBV11-2 combines with J gene TRBJ1-2; 10 bases are a match to TRBD1. Germline CDR1 and CDR2: SGHAT and FQNNGV. The CDR3 sequence is 15 residues long. With V trimmed by 5 bases and J by 7 bases, 10 bases remained unmatched. The CDR3 reads CASSRGTGVMAGYTF. DNA for the CDR3: TGTGCCAGCAGCCGCGGGACAGGGGTTATGGCTGGCTACACCTTC.

This clonotype has only a few counts. The chain combines TRBV20-1 with TRBJ2-3, with TRBD1 identical over 7 bases. J gave up 2 bases and V 5 bases, and 7 bases lay outside the gene matches. This CDR3 comprises 14 residues. CDR1 and CDR2 (germline): DFQATT, SNEGSKA (reference sequence). CDR3 coding DNA: TGCAGTGCTCGAGGGGACAGTGTCACAGATACGCAGTATTTT. Translated, it gives CSARGDSVTDTQYF.

V is TRBV20-1 and J is TRBJ2-7; TRBD1 might be the D (6 bases). The CDR3 extends over 14 amino acids. V shed 3 bases and J shed 1 base, with 13 bases lying between them. CDR1 is DFQATT and CDR2 is SNEGSKA in the germline V gene (reference sequence). As DNA, the CDR3 is TGCAGTGCTAGTAAGGACAGCGGATCCTACGAGCAGTACTTC. This encodes CSASKDSGSYEQYF.

This clonotype was picked up a small number of times. The chain employs TRBV7-2 and TRBJ2-5; 7 bases are a match to TRBD2. The length of the CDR3 is 14 residues. The trim removed 8 bases at V and 6 bases at J, leaving 12 bases unmatched. Per the germline V gene, CDR1 is SGHTA and CDR2 is FQGNSA. The CDR3 nucleotides are TGTGCCAGCCAGCGGACTAGTGCCGTTCAGACCCAGTACTTC. Translation gives CASQRTSAVQTQYF.

V gene TRBV7-9 combines with J gene TRBJ2-7, with a possible D match to TRBD2 (5 bases). The ends were cut back, 0 bases at V and 7 bases at J, with 16 bases in the middle. The CDR3 sequence is 15 residues long. Germline V gene lookup returns CDR1 SEHNR and CDR2 FQNEAQ (reference sequence). CDR3 bases: TGTGCCAGCAGCTTAGCAGGCAGCGTTTCGGGAGAGCAGTACTTC. Protein sequence: CASSLAGSVSGEQYF.

This clonotype occurred a few times. V gene TRBV10-3 combines with J gene TRBJ2-3; no clear D gene. V lost 4 bases and J 5 bases, leaving 10 bases between the germline ends. Germline V lookup: CDR1 ENHRY, CDR2 SYGVKD. The CDR3 has 13 amino acids. The CDR3 reads CAISGASGDTQYF. In DNA form, the CDR3 reads TGTGCCATCAGTGGCGCGTCTGGAGATACGCAGTATTTT.

This rearrangement joins TRBV7-9 to TRBJ2-7, with 8 bases lining up with TRBD1. Germline V gene sequence: CDR1 SEHNR, CDR2 FQNEAQ (reference sequence). The V gene end was trimmed by 6 bases and the J gene end by 6 bases; junction bases not matched to a gene: 16. The CDR3 totals 16 residues. CDR3 residues: CASRQHPPQGGGEQYF. DNA of the CDR3: TGTGCCAGCAGACAACACCCCCCACAGGGGGGTGGCGAGCAGTACTTC.

There are a few counts of this clonotype. The genes are TRBV12-3 or TRBV12-4 and TRBJ2-2, with D maybe TRBD2 (5 bases). The CDR3 is 17 amino acids. Trimming took 6 bases from V and 1 from J, leaving 18 bases between them. The CDR3 nucleotides read TGTGCCAGCAGCATGGGCACTACCGGGGTGAACACCGGGGAGCTGTTTTTT. Translating it yields CASSMGTTGVNTGELFF.

The chain employs TRBV7-6 and TRBJ2-6; TRBD1 aligns across 7 bases. Germline V lookup: CDR1 SGHVS, CDR2 FNYEAQ. The CDR3 runs to 19 residues. Losses at the gene ends were 5 bases for V and 1 base for J; bases not matched to a gene: 14. The CDR3 is CASSHTPGHRGSGANVLTF. In nucleotides, the CDR3 is TGTGCCAGCAGCCACACTCCCGGTCACAGGGGATCTGGGGCCAACGTCCTGACTTTC.

This clonotype was found many times. The chain has TRBV7-8 and TRBJ2-3; D is unresolved. CDR1 is SGHVS and CDR2 is FQNEAQ in the germline V gene. V shed 5 bases and J shed 0 bases, with 6 bases lying between them. The CDR3 spans 13 residues. The CDR3 is CASSGSSTDTQYF. CDR3 DNA: TGTGCCAGCAGCGGATCTAGCACAGATACGCAGTATTTT.

The V and J genes are TRBV7-9 and TRBJ2-5, with TRBD2 matching over 11 bases. The junction had 10 bases not matched to a gene; V was cut back by 5 bases and J by 5 bases. The CDR3 has 16 amino acids. Looked up from germline, CDR1 is SEHNR and CDR2 is FQNEAQ (reference sequence). DNA for the CDR3: TGTGCCAGCAGCACCCCATTTAGCGGGGGGGGCGAGACCCAGTACTTC. Translated, it gives CASSTPFSGGGETQYF.

This clonotype was observed at least ten times. CDR3 in amino acids: CASSYRGTATYEQYV. For the CDR3, the DNA is TGTGCCAGCAGTTATAGGGGAACGGCAACCTACGAGCAGTACGTC. The gene calls are TRBV6-2 or TRBV6-3 and TRBJ2-7, with a weak D call TRBD1 (5 bases). The CDR3 contains 15 residues. CDR1 MNHEY and CDR2 SVGEGT come from the germline V gene. Trimming took off 3 bases at V and 2 bases at J, with 14 bases between the two ends.

The V gene is TRBV7-7, the J gene TRBJ2-7; 9 bases align to TRBD1. J lost 0 bases, V lost 4 bases, and 4 bases had no gene match. The CDR3 runs to 15 residues. CDR1 is SSHAT and CDR2 is FNYEAQ in the germline V gene (reference sequence). CDR3 in amino acids: CASSSGQGSSYEQYF. CDR3 bases: TGTGCCAGCAGCTCAGGACAGGGGAGCTCCTACGAGCAGTACTTC.

A few counts support this clonotype. The chain carries TRBV6-5 and TRBJ1-4, with D maybe TRBD1 (6 bases). In germline, CDR1 is MNHEY, CDR2 SVGAGI. The ends were cut back, 2 bases at V and 4 bases at J, with 11 bases in the middle. This CDR3 region has 15 residues. The CDR3: CASSYQQGGNEKLFF. DNA of the CDR3: TGTGCCAGCAGTTACCAACAGGGCGGTAATGAAAAACTGTTTTTT.